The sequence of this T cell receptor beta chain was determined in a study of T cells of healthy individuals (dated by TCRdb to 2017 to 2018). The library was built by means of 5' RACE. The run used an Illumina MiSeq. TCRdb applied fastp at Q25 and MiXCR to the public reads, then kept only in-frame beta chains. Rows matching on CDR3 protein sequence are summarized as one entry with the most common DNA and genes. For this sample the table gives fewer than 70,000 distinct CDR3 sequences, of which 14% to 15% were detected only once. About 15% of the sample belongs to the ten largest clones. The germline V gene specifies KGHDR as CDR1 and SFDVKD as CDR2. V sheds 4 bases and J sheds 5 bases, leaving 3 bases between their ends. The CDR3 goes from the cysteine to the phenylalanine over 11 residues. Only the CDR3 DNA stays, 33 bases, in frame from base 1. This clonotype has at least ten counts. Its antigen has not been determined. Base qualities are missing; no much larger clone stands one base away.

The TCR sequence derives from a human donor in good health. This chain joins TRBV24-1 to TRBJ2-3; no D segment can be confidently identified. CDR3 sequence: CATSEGDTQYF. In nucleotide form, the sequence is TGTGCCACCAGTGAAGGAGATACGCAGTATTTT.